The 24 T cell receptor beta chains presented below share a single source sample, sequenced in a study of T cells expressing NK-cell markers. After re-calling the 5' RACE reads, TCRdb lists one entry per CDR3 protein, DNA absent. This table lists about 450,000 distinct CDR3 sequences. The sequencing sample was made of blood T cells: a sorted CD56 or NKG2C T cell subset, CD4+ or CD8+ T cells, or bulk PBMC T cells (not recorded which). These receptors came from a woman aged 18-70 years in good health.

The chain is built from TRBV6-5 and TRBJ1-2; TCRdb gives TRBD1 as the D gene, but with no DNA this cannot be confirmed. This CDR3 is 13 amino acids long. CDR1 is MNHEY, CDR2 SVGAGI, per germline. CDR3 sequence reads: CASSYSQGDGYTF.

This chain uses TRBV20-1 with TRBJ2-2; the TCRdb call, TRBD2, lacks DNA for checking. Germline-derived CDR1 and CDR2 are DFQATT and SNEGSKA (reference sequence). CDR3 length: 16 residues. Here the CDR3 reads CSASGAGGRPGGELFF.

The chain recombines TRBV20-1 with TRBJ1-1; TCRdb's D gene call, TRBD1, goes unchecked for lack of DNA. The CDR3 extends over 12 amino acids. In germline, CDR1 is DFQATT, CDR2 SNEGSKA (reference sequence). Here the CDR3 reads CSARDRVTEAFF.

The genes are TRBV7-2 and TRBJ2-2; the TCRdb D gene call, TRBD1, has no DNA to confirm it. The CDR3 runs to 16 residues. The germline V gene encodes CDR1 SGHTA and CDR2 FQGNSA. CDR3 sequence: CASSLAGAGGSGELFF. Based on the CDR3 plus reference TRBV7-2 and TRBJ2-2, the full variable domain is GAGVSQSPSNKVTEKGKDVELRCDPISGHTALYWYRQSLGQGLEFLIYFQGNSAPDKSGLPSDRFSAERTGGSVSTLTIQRTQQEDSAVYLCASSLAGAGGSGELFFGEGSRLTVL.

V and J are TRBV6-2 or TRBV6-3 and TRBJ2-7; the D call from TCRdb, TRBD2, cannot be confirmed without DNA. Germline V gives CDR1 MNHEY, CDR2 SVGEGT. The CDR3 loop spans 15 amino acids. The CDR3 loop reads CASSSRLAGAGEQYF.

V gene TRBV7-2 combines with J gene TRBJ2-3; TCRdb's assignment of TRBD1 cannot be checked, as there is no DNA. Germline V gives CDR1 SGHTA, CDR2 FQGNSA. CDR3 length equals 15 residues. This CDR3 reads CASSHDRGQTDTQYF.

The chain has TRBV7-2 and TRBJ2-3; TCRdb selects TRBD1, and the lack of DNA leaves this call unchecked. CDR1 is SGHTA, CDR2 FQGNSA, per germline. The CDR3 is 13 residues long. Here the CDR3 reads CASSLAGTGTQYF.

The V gene is TRBV5-1, the J gene TRBJ2-7. This CDR3 contains 13 residues. CDR1 is SGHRS, CDR2 YFSETQ, per germline. CDR3 sequence: CASSWDLLYEQYF.

The chain employs TRBV20-1 and TRBJ2-1; no DNA is available, so the TRBD2 call from TCRdb remains unchecked. The germline V gene encodes CDR1 DFQATT and CDR2 SNEGSKA (reference sequence). The CDR3 is 15 residues long. CDR3 region: CSARTAGGAYNEQFF.

The chain combines TRBV12-3 or TRBV12-4 with TRBJ2-2; TCRdb's D gene call, TRBD2, goes unchecked for lack of DNA. The CDR3 has 13 residues. Here the CDR3 reads CASSQGGPGELFF.

The chain recombines TRBV30 with TRBJ2-1; TCRdb outputs TRBD2, but without DNA this stays unchecked. The CDR3 length is 14 residues. The germline gives CDR1 GTSNPN, CDR2 SVGIG (reference sequence). The CDR3 loop reads CAWSGRVRKDEQFF.

The CDR3 spells CASSLKKASGPNEQFF. V is TRBV12-3 or TRBV12-4 and J is TRBJ2-1; the D gene TCRdb calls, TRBD2, cannot be checked with no DNA. The CDR3 runs 16 residues.

V and J are TRBV20-1 and TRBJ1-4; TCRdb's assignment of TRBD1 cannot be checked, as there is no DNA. CDR1 and CDR2 (germline): DFQATT, SNEGSKA (reference sequence). The CDR3 totals 18 residues. The CDR3 protein is CSARKTGIPVATNEKLFF.

This sequence joins TRBV5-1 and TRBJ2-3; the D gene TCRdb calls, TRBD2, cannot be checked with no DNA. Germline CDR1 SGHRS, CDR2 YFSETQ. This CDR3 region has 17 residues. The CDR3 sequence: CASSFSGGATSTDTQYF. Complete variable domain (other parts from reference TRBV5-1 and TRBJ2-3): KAGVTQTPRYLIKTRGQQVTLSCSPISGHRSVSWYQQTPGQGLQFLFEYFSETQRNKGNFPGRFSGRQFSNSRSEMNVSTLELGDSALYLCASSFSGGATSTDTQYFGPGTRLTVL.

V gene TRBV7-2 combines with J gene TRBJ2-7; TCRdb reports TRBD2, a call that lacks DNA to check it against. The CDR3 covers 13 residues. Germline assignment: CDR1 SGHTA and CDR2 FQGNSA. The CDR3 sequence: CASTPGRVGEQYF.

This sequence joins TRBV4-3 and TRBJ2-2; TCRdb calls TRBD1, which cannot be checked without DNA. Germline V gives CDR1 LGHNA, CDR2 YSLEER. This CDR3 has 15 residues. CDR3: CASSQGGGSTGELFF.

The J gene is TRBJ2-3, the V gene TRBV4-3. This CDR3 spans 14 amino acids. In germline, CDR1 is LGHNA, CDR2 YSLEER. CDR3: CASSQDSSTDTQYF.

The genes are TRBV7-3 and TRBJ2-2. From germline, CDR1 is SGHTA and CDR2 FQGTGA. The CDR3 is 12 amino acids. This chain's CDR3 is CASSFETGELFF.

The chain couples TRBV7-9 to TRBJ2-6; TCRdb lists TRBD1, though no DNA is available to test this call. The CDR3 runs 16 residues. Germline assignment: CDR1 SEHNR and CDR2 FQNEAQ (reference sequence). The CDR3 is CASSLARDPGANVLTF.

This chain uses TRBV6-2 or TRBV6-3 with TRBJ2-1; lacking DNA, the TRBD1 call made by TCRdb goes unchecked. The CDR3 has 18 residues. Germline CDR1 and CDR2: MNHEY and SVGEGT. The CDR3 reads CASSYSTVGGKNYNEQFF.

The chain employs TRBV12-3 or TRBV12-4 and TRBJ1-5; the D call from TCRdb, TRBD1, cannot be confirmed without DNA. The CDR3 spans 15 residues. CDR3 region: CASSFSDRANQPQHF.

The chain employs TRBV7-8 and TRBJ1-5. The CDR3 totals 15 residues. Germline assignment: CDR1 SGHVS and CDR2 FQNEAQ. CDR3 sequence: CASSLAEYSNQPQHF.

The chain links TRBV2 to TRBJ1-6; TCRdb gives TRBD1 as the D gene, but with no DNA this cannot be confirmed. This CDR3 is built from 16 residues. Germline loops: CDR1 SNHLY, CDR2 FYNNEI. The CDR3 sequence is CASSDVGAGGGSPLHF.

The chain is built from TRBV5-4 and TRBJ1-1; the D call from TCRdb, TRBD1, cannot be confirmed without DNA. Germline loops: CDR1 SGHNT, CDR2 YYREEE (reference sequence). The CDR3 is 15 residues long. CDR3 loop: CASSLPQGSHTEAFF. Variable domain in full (rest from reference TRBV5-4 and TRBJ1-1): ETGVTQSPTHLIKTRGQQVTLRCSSQSGHNTVSWYQQALGQGPQFIFQYYREEENGRGNFPPRFSGLQFPNYSSELNVNALELDDSALYLCASSLPQGSHTEAFFGQGTRLTVV.